This T cell receptor (beta chain) was captured in a study of early T cells in non-severe SARS-CoV-2 infection. Study summary: Sequencing input comprised bulk RNA from unsorted whole blood; chain pairing was not available. General study results and limits: Private and CD4 specificities were missed by VDJdb matching, skewed to anti-spike CD8.

This clonotype was picked up many times. Its antigen is not known. Individually, cDNA molecules had unique molecular identifiers attached to them. MiXCR, applied by TCRdb to the 5' RACE reads, yields one record per CDR3 protein. The repertoire has 55,000 to 85,000 distinct CDR3 sequences, about a tenth of them found once; the top ten carry roughly 16%. V dropped 4 bases and J dropped 2 bases, with 14 bases sitting between them. The germline CDR1 and CDR2 sequences are SGHDT and YYEEEE. This CDR3 has 15 amino acids. This material consisted of whole blood, taken at baseline. The receptor comes from an adult who was a healthcare worker with PCR-confirmed SARS-CoV-2 infection or an uninfected control (not recorded which). The chain combines TRBV5-6 with TRBJ2-3; weak D call: TRBD2 (6 bases). The DNA for the CDR3 is TGTGCCAGCAGCCCGGGACTTATCAACACAGATACGCAGTATTTT. Protein sequence: CASSPGLINTDTQYF.